The 23 T cell receptor beta chains given below trace back to one sample, sequenced in a study of PD-L1 blockade in urothelial cancer. Specified time point: pretreatment peripheral blood. TCRdb keeps only in-frame clones here, not all; method: immunoSEQ multiplex PCR. There are roughly 52,000 clones in the sample; 79% occur only once, and under 11% lies in the top ten. The material sequenced was PBMCs, taken around atezolizumab (anti-PD-L1) treatment. These receptor sequences come from an older man with urothelial cancer.

The chain employs TRBV7-6 and TRBJ2-7; D possibly corresponds to TRBD1 (6 bases). The CDR3 sequence is 13 residues long. The germline V gene encodes CDR1 SGHVS and CDR2 FNYEAQ. Between the trimmed V and J ends, which lost 4 bases and 4 bases, there was a span of 11 bases. CDR3 residues: CASSSSQGYEQYF. CDR3 in DNA: TGTGCCAGCAGCTCCTCACAGGGTTACGAGCAGTACTTC.

The chain employs TRBV20-1 and TRBJ1-1; no clear D. CDR3 length: 10 residues. Germline V lookup: CDR1 DFQATT, CDR2 SNEGSKA (reference sequence). Trimming shortened V by 5 bases and J by 10 bases, and 11 bases separated the two germline ends. CDR3 nucleotide sequence: TGCAGTGCTCGAACAGAATTAGCTTTCTTT. This codes for CSARTELAFF.

The chain uses TRBV11-1 and TRBJ2-3; 10 bases are shared with TRBD2. With V trimmed by 4 bases and J by 2 bases, 6 bases remained unmatched. CDR3 length: 16 amino acids. The germline V gene encodes CDR1 SGHAT and CDR2 FQDESV (reference sequence). CDR3 sequence: CASSSPLAGATDTQYF. The DNA of the CDR3 is TGTGCCAGCAGCTCTCCCCTAGCGGGAGCCACAGATACGCAGTATTTT.

The gene calls are TRBV5-1 and TRBJ1-5; 7 bases align to TRBD1. V was pared by 0 bases and J by 5 bases, with 5 bases of the junction left unmatched. Germline CDR1 and CDR2: SGHRS and YFSETQ. This CDR3 has 15 amino acids. CDR3 sequence reads: CASSLVGDSHQPQHF. CDR3 nucleotide sequence: TGCGCCAGCAGCTTGGTGGGGGACAGCCATCAGCCCCAGCATTTT.

This clone was picked up one time. This rearrangement joins TRBV18 to TRBJ1-1, with 7 bases lining up with TRBD1. The V gene's germline CDR1 is KGHSH and CDR2 LQKENI. Trimming cost V 2 bases and J 4 bases; bases outside gene matches: 4. The CDR3 sequence is 14 residues long. The CDR3 here is CASSPETGSTEAFF. The CDR3, as DNA: TGTGCCAGCTCACCAGAGACAGGGAGCACTGAAGCTTTCTTT.

This clone appeared a single time. The rearrangement joins TRBV28 to TRBJ1-4; 7 positions agree with TRBD1. The CDR3 spans 12 residues. J gave up 6 bases and V 6 bases, and 1 base lay outside the gene matches. Germline values: CDR1 MDHEN, CDR2 SYDVKM. The CDR3: CASRQGDEKLFF. CDR3 bases: TGTGCCAGCAGGCAGGGGGATGAAAAACTGTTTTTT.

Only a few counts were recorded for this clone. V is TRBV19 and J is TRBJ2-1, with a possible D match to TRBD1 (5 bases). The CDR3 loop spans 13 amino acids. The germline V and J ends were trimmed by 9 bases and 4 bases, with 13 bases remaining between them. Germline assignment: CDR1 LNHDA and CDR2 SQIVND (reference sequence). CDR3 bases: TGTGCCAGCACCCAGGGAAGTTACAATGAGCAGTTCTTC. It codes for CASTQGSYNEQFF.

This chain uses TRBV5-6 with TRBJ2-3; TRBD2 matches 11 bases. CDR1 is SGHDT, CDR2 YYEEEE, per germline. The trim removed 1 base at V and 1 base at J, leaving 2 bases unmatched. The CDR3 is 16 residues long. The CDR3 sequence: CASSLLAGGGTDTQYF. The DNA of the CDR3 is TGTGCCAGCAGCTTGCTAGCGGGGGGAGGCACAGATACGCAGTATTTT.

This CDR3 reads CASSSPFERAYGYTF. As DNA, the CDR3 is TGTGCCAGCAGCTCCCCGTTTGAGAGGGCCTATGGCTACACCTTC. The chain links TRBV7-9 to TRBJ1-2; D call uncertain. This CDR3 comprises 15 residues. V dropped 4 bases and J dropped 4 bases, with 16 bases sitting between them. Germline CDR1 is SEHNR and CDR2 is FQNEAQ (reference sequence).

J is TRBJ1-3 and V is TRBV5-5; 9 bases align to TRBD1. The CDR3 has 16 amino acids. Germline V CDR1 and CDR2: SGHKS, YYEKEE (reference sequence). V trimming: 3 bases; J trimming: 4 bases; junction bases outside the gene matches: 8. The DNA for the CDR3 is TGTGCCAGCAGCTCCCATGACAGGGGGGAAGGAAACACCATATATTTT. It yields the protein CASSSHDRGEGNTIYF. The full variable domain, rest sourced from reference TRBV5-5 and TRBJ1-3, is DAGVTQSPTHLIKTRGQQVTLRCSPISGHKSVSWYQQVLGQGPQFIFQYYEKEERGRGNFPDRFSARQFPNYSSELNVNALLLGDSALYLCASSSHDRGEGNTIYFGEGSWLTVV.

The V call is TRBV7-9, the J call TRBJ2-3; tentative D call: TRBD1 (6 bases). Trimming stripped 3 bases from V and 0 bases from J, with 10 bases between. The V gene's germline CDR1 is SEHNR and CDR2 FQNEAQ (reference sequence). This CDR3 comprises 15 residues. CDR3 loop: CASSFPTGSTDTQYF. In DNA form, the CDR3 reads TGTGCCAGCAGCTTCCCGACAGGAAGCACAGATACGCAGTATTTT.

This chain uses TRBV18 with TRBJ2-7, with 10 bases aligning to TRBD2. Trimming took 5 bases from V and 1 from J; bases not matched to a gene: 5. CDR1 is KGHSH and CDR2 is LQKENI in the germline V gene. This CDR3 contains 15 residues. The CDR3 here is CASSVGTSASYEQYF. CDR3 nucleotide sequence: TGTGCCAGCTCAGTAGGGACTAGCGCGTCCTACGAGCAGTACTTC.

V usage is TRBV6-1 and J usage is TRBJ2-2; 9 bases are shared with TRBD1. From germline, CDR1 is MNHNS and CDR2 SASEGT. This CDR3 is built from 17 residues. Trimming at V came to 2 bases and at J to 0 bases, leaving 4 bases not matched to a gene. CDR3 DNA: TGTGCCAGCAGTGAATTTGGACAGGGGTCGAACACCGGGGAGCTGTTTTTT. This translates into CASSEFGQGSNTGELFF.

This clone was seen just once. The V and J genes are TRBV11-2 and TRBJ1-2; 7 bases are shared with TRBD1. This CDR3 has 14 residues. Germline-derived CDR1 and CDR2 are SGHAT and FQNNGV. Germline trimming cut 6 bases from V and 0 bases from J; bases unmatched to any gene: 4. The CDR3 loop reads CASSVGQANYGYTF. Here the CDR3 DNA reads TGTGCCAGCAGTGTCGGACAGGCTAACTATGGCTACACCTTC. The full variable domain, rest sourced from reference TRBV11-2 and TRBJ1-2, is EAGVAQSPRYKIIEKRQSVAFWCNPISGHATLYWYQQILGQGPKLLIQFQNNGVVDDSQLPKDRFSAERLKGVDSTLKIQPAKLEDSAVYLCASSVGQANYGYTFGSGTRLTVV.

This sequence joins TRBV19 and TRBJ1-5; a weak D match, TRBD1 (5 bases). Per the germline V gene, CDR1 is LNHDA and CDR2 is SQIVND (reference sequence). This CDR3 has 16 amino acids. The V and J ends lost 7 bases and 0 bases respectively, with 16 bases between them. Written as DNA, the CDR3 is TGTGCCAGTAACCTTATGGGGGGATATAGCAATCAGCCCCAGCATTTT. It specifies CASNLMGGYSNQPQHF. Full variable domain (missing parts from reference TRBV19 and TRBJ1-5): DGGITQSPKYLFRKEGQNVTLSCEQNLNHDAMYWYRQDPGQGLRLIYYSQIVNDFQKGDIAEGYSVSREKKESFPLTVTSAQKNPTAFYLCASNLMGGYSNQPQHFGDGTRLSIL.

V is TRBV18 and J is TRBJ2-1; no reliable D call. The CDR3 length is 13 residues. Trimming took off 6 bases at V and 8 bases at J, with 14 bases between the two ends. CDR1 and CDR2 (germline): KGHSH, LQKENI. CDR3 region: CASSGYGSDEQFF. The CDR3 region has the DNA TGTGCCAGCTCGGGCTACGGCTCAGATGAGCAGTTCTTC.

The CDR3 loop is CASSARQGANYGYTF. CDR3 nucleotide sequence: TGTGCCAGCAGCGCCCGACAGGGCGCTAACTATGGCTACACCTTC. This rearrangement joins TRBV7-9 to TRBJ1-2; 7 bases match TRBD1. This CDR3 is 15 amino acids long. V gave up 5 bases and J gave up 0 bases; unmatched junction bases: 6. Germline assignment: CDR1 SEHNR and CDR2 FQNEAQ (reference sequence).

The rearrangement uses TRBV2 and TRBJ2-1, with D possibly matching TRBD2 (6 bases). V lost 5 bases and J 5 bases, leaving 10 bases between the germline ends. The CDR3 spans 13 residues. Germline V CDR1 and CDR2: SNHLY, FYNNEI. CDR3 nucleotides: TGTGCCAGCAGTTTGACTAGTGACAATGAGCAGTTCTTC. Its protein is CASSLTSDNEQFF.

The gene calls are TRBV30 and TRBJ1-4; D is undetermined. The CDR3 runs 15 residues. Looked up from germline, CDR1 is GTSNPN and CDR2 is SVGIG (reference sequence). With 2 bases removed from V and 3 bases from J, the gap between germline ends came to 13 bases. The CDR3 sequence: CAWSYRGSSNEKLFF. DNA of the CDR3: TGTGCCTGGAGTTACCGGGGTTCATCTAATGAAAAACTGTTTTTT.

CDR3 coding DNA: TGTGCTAGTGGCTCCACAGGGGTACCAGATACGCAGTATTTT. Its translation is CASGSTGVPDTQYF. The chain is built from TRBV12-5 and TRBJ2-3, with 7 bases identical to TRBD1. The CDR3 consists of 14 residues. Germline V lookup: CDR1 LGHNT, CDR2 FRNRAP. V shed 6 bases and J 4 bases; nucleotides not matched to a gene: 7.

The V call is TRBV18, the J call TRBJ2-5; 8 nucleotides line up with TRBD1. There are 16 residues in the CDR3. The ends lost 4 bases at V and 1 base at J; junction bases unmatched: 8. CDR1 and CDR2 from the germline V gene are KGHSH and LQKENI. CDR3 in amino acids: CASSLLPGQGQETQYF. CDR3 bases: TGTGCCAGCTCACTACTACCCGGACAGGGCCAAGAGACCCAGTACTTC. Full variable domain (rest looked up from reference TRBV18 and TRBJ2-5): NAGVMQNPRHLVRRRGQEARLRCSPMKGHSHVYWYRQLPEEGLKFMVYLQKENIIDESGMPKERFSAEFPKEGPSILRIQQVVRGDSAAYFCASSLLPGQGQETQYFGPGTRLLVL.

V is TRBV21-1 and J is TRBJ2-5; the table gives TRBD1 as D, unverified against the DNA. TRBV21-1 is deemed a pseudogene. The CDR3 spans 15 residues. CDR3 residues: CASSPWDRAGETQYF. The CDR3 DNA reads as TGTGCCAGCAGCCCTTGGGACAGGGCCGGGGAGACCCAGTACTTC.

The rearrangement joins TRBV6-6 to TRBJ1-2; 12 bases fit TRBD1. Germline CDR1 is MNHNY and CDR2 is SVGAGI (reference sequence). The V segment lost 0 bases and the J segment 6 bases; nucleotides outside the gene matches: 2. This CDR3 region has 15 residues. CDR3 DNA sequence: TGTGCCAGCAGTTACTCGGGACAGGGGGCGGATGGCTACACCTTC. It encodes CASSYSGQGADGYTF.